This TCR beta chain was observed in a study of blood T cell repertoires in COVID-19. The CDR3 spans 14 residues. Germline loops: CDR1 LGHDT, CDR2 YNNKEL (reference sequence). V was pared by 11 bases and J by 1 base, with 16 bases between. Assay: immunoSEQ multiplex PCR; the TCRdb copy retains only in-frame clones and omits some. The sample lists around 250,000 clones, around 86% occurring once. The gene calls are TRBV3-1 (or the pseudogene TRBV3-2) and TRBJ2-3, with D possibly being TRBD2 (7 bases). Sequenced input: PBMCs or T cells enriched from blood (not recorded which). The receptor was isolated from a woman between 45 and 60 years old who had recovered from COVID-19. The CDR3: CASGGGAGTDTQYF. For the CDR3, the DNA is TGTGCCTCTGGAGGGGGGGCCGGCACAGATACGCAGTATTTT.